The 15 T cell receptor beta chains below were found in one sample sequenced in a study of shared clonotypes between healthy human individuals. Assay used: immunoSEQ multiplex PCR; TCRdb lists only in-frame clones, some missing. The table lists a few million clones, 85% to 95% of them singletons. The sample was naive CD4+ T cells from PBMCs. Subset of the sample: CD45RA+ positively selected. These receptors were obtained from a young man in good health. Some clones in this sample may be carry-over from other donors' samples.

V usage is TRBV7-3 and J usage is TRBJ2-5; D not resolved. Germline loops: CDR1 SGHTA, CDR2 FQGTGA. V shed 4 bases and J shed 7 bases, with 13 bases lying between them. The CDR3 extends over 13 amino acids. CDR3 loop: CASSSDRVGTQYF. CDR3 DNA sequence: TGTGCCAGCAGCTCGGATCGGGTGGGGACCCAGTACTTC.

V and J are TRBV5-1 and TRBJ2-1; possibly TRBD2 for D (5 bases). This CDR3 has 15 amino acids. Per germline, CDR1 SGHRS and CDR2 YFSETQ. V dropped 4 bases and J dropped 10 bases, with 21 bases sitting between them. The CDR3 loop reads CASSETGISAGEQFF. The CDR3 nucleotides are TGCGCCAGCAGCGAGACCGGGATCTCGGCAGGAGAGCAGTTCTTC.

This chain joins TRBV4-1 and TRBJ1-3; 9 nucleotides align to TRBD1. The V gene end was trimmed by 3 bases and the J gene end by 8 bases; junction bases not matched to a gene: 11. CDR1 is MGHRA, CDR2 YSYEKL, per germline. The length of the CDR3 is 16 residues. CDR3 sequence: CASSQQPTGGRHTIYF. The CDR3 DNA follows: TGCGCCAGCAGCCAGCAACCGACAGGGGGACGACACACCATATATTTT.

This rearrangement joins TRBV15 to TRBJ2-2; D might be TRBD1 or TRBD2, each matching 5 bases. From germline, CDR1 is LNHNV and CDR2 YYDKDF (reference sequence). The germline V and J ends were trimmed by 0 bases and 1 base, with 12 bases remaining between them. This CDR3 spans 17 amino acids. As DNA, the CDR3 is TGTGCCACCAGCAGAGATCGGCAGGGACGGAACACCGGGGAGCTGTTTTTT. It is translated as CATSRDRQGRNTGELFF.

In its sample, this clone was seen once. V is TRBV14 and J is TRBJ2-1; 9 nucleotides line up with TRBD1. After removal of 0 bases from V and 7 bases from J, the junction contained 4 bases not matched to a gene. The CDR3 covers 15 residues. The V gene's germline CDR1 is SGHDN and CDR2 FVKESK. CDR3 protein: CASSQERTGENEQFF. CDR3 DNA sequence: TGTGCCAGCAGCCAAGAACGGACAGGGGAAAATGAGCAGTTCTTC.

This clone was detected only once. This chain uses TRBV4-1 with TRBJ2-3, with TRBD2 matching 7 bases. The germline gives CDR1 MGHRA, CDR2 YSYEKL. This CDR3 contains 17 residues. With V trimmed by 1 base and J by 2 bases, 9 bases remained unmatched. CDR3 bases: TGCGCCAGCAGCCAAGCTTCTTCTAGCGGAACCACAGATACGCAGTATTTT. It encodes CASSQASSSGTTDTQYF.

V and J are TRBV6-5 and TRBJ2-1, with D possibly being TRBD1 or TRBD2 (7 bases each). Germline-derived CDR1 and CDR2 are MNHEY and SVGAGI. V shed 8 bases and J shed 4 bases, with 15 bases lying between them. The CDR3 extends over 14 amino acids. The CDR3 DNA is TGTGCCAGCTTGGGAGGGACAGCGTACAATGAGCAGTTCTTC. Its protein is CASLGGTAYNEQFF.

This clone was observed once. This chain joins TRBV28 and TRBJ1-2; D is undetermined. CDR1 is MDHEN and CDR2 is SYDVKM in the germline V gene. V gave up 5 bases and J gave up 8 bases, with 15 bases separating them. CDR3 length equals 13 residues. The DNA for the CDR3 is TGTGCCAGCAGTCCCCTTTCAAGATCAGGCTACACCTTC. Amino acids: CASSPLSRSGYTF.

This rearrangement joins TRBV28 to TRBJ2-3; possibly TRBD2 for D (5 bases). The CDR3 loop spans 15 amino acids. With 2 bases removed from V and 4 bases from J, the gap between germline ends came to 13 bases. The germline gives CDR1 MDHEN, CDR2 SYDVKM. Here the CDR3 DNA reads TGTGCCAGCAGTTTACAGGCGGGTATCGCAGATACGCAGTATTTT. This translates into CASSLQAGIADTQYF. Full variable domain (outside the CDR3, taken from reference TRBV28 and TRBJ2-3): DVKVTQSSRYLVKRTGEKVFLECVQDMDHENMFWYRQDPGLGLRLIYFSYDVKMKEKGDIPEGYSVSREKKERFSLILESASTNQTSMYLCASSLQAGIADTQYFGPGTRLTVL.

The genes are TRBV7-2 and TRBJ1-1, with D tentatively TRBD1 (6 bases). The CDR3 covers 14 residues. The V and J ends lost 5 bases and 5 bases respectively, with 15 bases between them. The germline CDR1 and CDR2 sequences are SGHTA and FQGNSA. CDR3 nucleotides: TGTGCCAGCAGCCCACCTCTACAGGGTACTGAAGCTTTCTTT. This codes for CASSPPLQGTEAFF.

The genes are TRBV5-1 and TRBJ1-2; D call uncertain. V shed 2 bases and J shed 4 bases, with 9 bases lying between them. The CDR3 spans 13 residues. Germline V lookup: CDR1 SGHRS, CDR2 YFSETQ. The CDR3 nucleotides are TGCGCCAGCAGCTTAGGCAGGACCTATGGCTACACCTTC. It translates to CASSLGRTYGYTF.

This rearrangement joins TRBV28 to TRBJ2-1, with 11 positions matching TRBD2. This CDR3 has 15 residues. The germline CDR1 and CDR2 sequences are MDHEN and SYDVKM. The ends lost 6 bases at V and 5 bases at J; junction bases unmatched: 6. CDR3 loop: CASRSLAGVDNEQFF. The DNA of the CDR3 is TGTGCCAGCAGATCACTAGCGGGAGTTGACAATGAGCAGTTCTTC.

As to this clone: Other DNA sequences of this sample code for an identical CDR3. V and J are TRBV15 and TRBJ2-5; weak D call: TRBD1 (6 bases). Germline values: CDR1 LNHNV, CDR2 YYDKDF (reference sequence). The CDR3 runs to 14 residues. Between the trimmed V and J ends, which lost 1 base and 4 bases, there was a span of 10 bases. The CDR3 sequence is CATSRVYRAETQYF. The CDR3 coding sequence is TGTGCCACCAGCAGAGTGTACAGGGCAGAGACCCAGTACTTC.

The chain recombines TRBV5-1 with TRBJ2-5; 10 nucleotides agree with TRBD1. This CDR3 spans 15 amino acids. Trimming removed 4 bases from V and 3 bases from J; junction bases left unmatched: 6. Germline V gene lookup returns CDR1 SGHRS and CDR2 YFSETQ. The DNA for the CDR3 is TGCGCCAGCAGCCTGCATGGGACAGGGGAAGAGACCCAGTACTTC. Residues: CASSLHGTGEETQYF.

Concerning this clone: Other DNA sequences in this specimen translate into the identical CDR3. This rearrangement joins TRBV29-1 to TRBJ1-2; 10 bases are a match to TRBD1. The CDR3 runs 11 residues. Germline CDR1 SQVTM, CDR2 ANQGSEA. Trimming at V came to 6 bases and at J to 5 bases, leaving 0 bases not matched to a gene. CDR3 loop: CSVGQGYGYTF. The CDR3 DNA follows: TGCAGCGTGGGACAGGGGTATGGCTACACCTTC.